The sequence of this T cell receptor beta chain was determined in a study of blood T cells in healthy people across ages. The CDR3 runs to 14 residues. Trimming took off 4 bases at V and 7 bases at J, with 14 bases between the two ends. Germline V gene lookup returns CDR1 MNHEY and CDR2 SVGAGI. General study points: When set beside aged donors, long-lived donors presented more naive CD4+ cells and higher diversity. Expanded clonotype shifts may have been confounded, as the donors had an unknown CMV status.

This clonotype was counted at least ten times. The antigen is not known. A second PCR of roughly 7 to 11 cycles used a sample-barcoded 5' primer and a J-beta primer mix. Each TCR beta cDNA got a 12-nucleotide random molecular identifier. A single record per CDR3 protein comes from TCRdb applying MiXCR to the 5' RACE reads. This table holds roughly 930,000 distinct CDR3 sequences, 40% to 60% found once. The V and J genes are TRBV6-5 and TRBJ2-1; a possible D gene is TRBD2 (6 bases). Sequenced sample: blood. The sequence derives from a man aged 25-40 years in good health. CDR3 residues: CASSLGRGLNEQFF. The DNA for the CDR3 is TGTGCCAGCAGTTTAGGACGGGGACTGAATGAGCAGTTCTTC.